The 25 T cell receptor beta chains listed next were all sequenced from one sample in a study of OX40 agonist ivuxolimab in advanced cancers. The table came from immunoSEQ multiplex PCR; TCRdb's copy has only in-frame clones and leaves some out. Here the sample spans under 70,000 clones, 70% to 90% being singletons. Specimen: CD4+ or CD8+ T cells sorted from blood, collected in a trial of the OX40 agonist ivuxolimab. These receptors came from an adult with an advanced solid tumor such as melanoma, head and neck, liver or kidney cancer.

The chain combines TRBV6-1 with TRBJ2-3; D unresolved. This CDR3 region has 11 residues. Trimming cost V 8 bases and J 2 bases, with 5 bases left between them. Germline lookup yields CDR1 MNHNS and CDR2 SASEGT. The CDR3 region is CASSPTDTQYF. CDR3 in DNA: TGTGCCAGCTCGCCCACAGATACGCAGTATTTT.

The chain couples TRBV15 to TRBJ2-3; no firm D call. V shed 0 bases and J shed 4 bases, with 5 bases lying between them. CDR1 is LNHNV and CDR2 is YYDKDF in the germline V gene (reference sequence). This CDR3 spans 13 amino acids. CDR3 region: CATSRDMADTQYF. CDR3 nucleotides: TGTGCCACCAGCAGAGATATGGCAGATACGCAGTATTTT.

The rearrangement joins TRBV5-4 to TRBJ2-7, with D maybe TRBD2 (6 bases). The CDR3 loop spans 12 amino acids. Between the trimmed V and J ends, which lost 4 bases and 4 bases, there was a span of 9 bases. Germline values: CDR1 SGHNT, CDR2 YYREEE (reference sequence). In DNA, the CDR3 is TGTGCCAGCAGCAGGGACTCGTACGAGCAGTACTTC. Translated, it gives CASSRDSYEQYF.

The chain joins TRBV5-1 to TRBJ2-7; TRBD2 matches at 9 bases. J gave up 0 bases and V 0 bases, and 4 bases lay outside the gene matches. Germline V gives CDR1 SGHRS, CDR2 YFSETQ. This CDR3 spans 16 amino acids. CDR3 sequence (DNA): TGCGCCAGCAGCTTGGAGGCGGGAGGGAGCTCCTACGAGCAGTACTTC. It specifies CASSLEAGGSSYEQYF.

The CDR3 DNA follows: TGTGCCAGCAGTGAGCGGGGCGGTGGTGAGCAGTTCTTC. This gives the protein CASSERGGGEQFF. The rearrangement uses TRBV6-4 and TRBJ2-1; D is perhaps TRBD2 (6 bases). The ends were cut back, 3 bases at V and 9 bases at J, with 12 bases in the middle. The length of the CDR3 is 13 residues. Per the germline V gene, CDR1 is MRHNA and CDR2 is SNTAGT.

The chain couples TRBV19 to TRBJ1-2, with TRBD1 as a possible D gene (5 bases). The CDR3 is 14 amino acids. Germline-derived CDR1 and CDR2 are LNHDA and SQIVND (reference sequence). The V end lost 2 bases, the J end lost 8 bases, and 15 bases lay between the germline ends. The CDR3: CASSITGREEGYTF. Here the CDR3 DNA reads TGTGCCAGTAGTATAACAGGCAGGGAGGAAGGCTACACCTTC.

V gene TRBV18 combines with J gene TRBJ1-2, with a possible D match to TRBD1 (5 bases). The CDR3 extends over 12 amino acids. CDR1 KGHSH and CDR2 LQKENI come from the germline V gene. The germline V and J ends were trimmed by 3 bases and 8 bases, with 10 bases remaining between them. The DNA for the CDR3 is TGTGCCAGCTCACCCGGCAGGGCCGGCTACACCTTC. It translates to CASSPGRAGYTF.

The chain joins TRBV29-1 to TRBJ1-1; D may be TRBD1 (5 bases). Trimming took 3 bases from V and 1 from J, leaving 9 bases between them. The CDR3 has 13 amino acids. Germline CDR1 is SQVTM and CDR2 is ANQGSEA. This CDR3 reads CSVEKGRNTEAFF. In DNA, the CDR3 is TGCAGCGTTGAGAAGGGGAGGAACACTGAAGCTTTCTTT.

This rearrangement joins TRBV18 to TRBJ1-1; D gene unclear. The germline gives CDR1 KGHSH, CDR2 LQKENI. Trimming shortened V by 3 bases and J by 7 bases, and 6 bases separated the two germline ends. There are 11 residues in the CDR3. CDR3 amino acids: CASSPRDEAFF. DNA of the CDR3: TGTGCCAGCTCACCCCGGGATGAAGCTTTCTTT.

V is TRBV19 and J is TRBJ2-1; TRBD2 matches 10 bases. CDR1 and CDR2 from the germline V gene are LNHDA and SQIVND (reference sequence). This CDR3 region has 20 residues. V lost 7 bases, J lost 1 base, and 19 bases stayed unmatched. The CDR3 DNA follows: TGTGCCAGTACCCCCCGGGAGGGACTAGCGCTGAGCGGTTCCTACAATGAGCAGTTCTTC. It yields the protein CASTPREGLALSGSYNEQFF.

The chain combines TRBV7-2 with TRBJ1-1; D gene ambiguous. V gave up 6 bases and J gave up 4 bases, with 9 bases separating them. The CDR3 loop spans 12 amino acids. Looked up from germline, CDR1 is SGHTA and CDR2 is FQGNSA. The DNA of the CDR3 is TGTGCCAGCAGAACAAGGTCCACTGAAGCTTTCTTT. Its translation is CASRTRSTEAFF.

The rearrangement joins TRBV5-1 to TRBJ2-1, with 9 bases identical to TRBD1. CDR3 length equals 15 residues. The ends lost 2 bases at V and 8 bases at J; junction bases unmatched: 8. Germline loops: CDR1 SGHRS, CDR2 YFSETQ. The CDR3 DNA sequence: TGCGCCAGCAGCTTAGGACAGGGGACCGGGTATGAGCAGTTCTTC. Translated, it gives CASSLGQGTGYEQFF. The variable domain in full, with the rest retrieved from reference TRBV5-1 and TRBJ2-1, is KAGVTQTPRYLIKTRGQQVTLSCSPISGHRSVSWYQQTPGQGLQFLFEYFSETQRNKGNFPGRFSGRQFSNSRSEMNVSTLELGDSALYLCASSLGQGTGYEQFFGPGTRLTVL.

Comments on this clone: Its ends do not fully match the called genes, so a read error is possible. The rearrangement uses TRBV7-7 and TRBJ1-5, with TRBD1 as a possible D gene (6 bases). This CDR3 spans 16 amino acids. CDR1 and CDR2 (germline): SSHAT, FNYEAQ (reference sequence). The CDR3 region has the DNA TGTGCTAGCAGCTTAGGGGCAGCAGGGGACAATCAGCCCCAGCATTTT. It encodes CASSLGAAGDNQPQHF.

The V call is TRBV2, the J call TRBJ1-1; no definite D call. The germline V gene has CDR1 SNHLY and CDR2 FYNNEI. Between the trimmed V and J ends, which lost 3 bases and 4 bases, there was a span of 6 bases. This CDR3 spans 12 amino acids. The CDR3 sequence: CASSDRVTEAFF. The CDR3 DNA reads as TGTGCCAGCAGTGATCGAGTCACTGAAGCTTTCTTT.

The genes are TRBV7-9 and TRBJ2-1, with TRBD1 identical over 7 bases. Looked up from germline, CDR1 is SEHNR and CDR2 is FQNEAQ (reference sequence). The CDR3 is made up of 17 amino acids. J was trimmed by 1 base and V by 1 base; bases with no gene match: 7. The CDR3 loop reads CASSLGTGRASYNEQFF. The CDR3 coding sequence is TGTGCCAGCAGCTTAGGGACAGGTAGGGCGTCCTACAATGAGCAGTTCTTC. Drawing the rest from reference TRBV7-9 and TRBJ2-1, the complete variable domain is DTGVSQNPRHKITKRGQNVTFRCDPISEHNRLYWYRQTLGQGPEFLTYFQNEAQLEKSRLLSDRFSAERPKGSFSTLEIQRTEQGDSAMYLCASSLGTGRASYNEQFFGPGTRLTVL.

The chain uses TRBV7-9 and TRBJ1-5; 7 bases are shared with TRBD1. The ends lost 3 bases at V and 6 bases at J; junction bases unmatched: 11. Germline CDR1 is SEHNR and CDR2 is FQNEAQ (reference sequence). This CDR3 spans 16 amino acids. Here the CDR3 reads CASSFGSQGGIQPQHF. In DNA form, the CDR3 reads TGTGCCAGCAGCTTCGGTTCGCAGGGGGGGATTCAGCCCCAGCATTTT.

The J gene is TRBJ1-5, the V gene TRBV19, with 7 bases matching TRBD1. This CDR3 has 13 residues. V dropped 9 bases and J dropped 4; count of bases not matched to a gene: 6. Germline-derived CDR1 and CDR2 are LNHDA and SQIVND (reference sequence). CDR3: CASQGQSNQPQHF. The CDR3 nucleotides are TGTGCCAGCCAGGGACAGTCGAATCAGCCCCAGCATTTT.

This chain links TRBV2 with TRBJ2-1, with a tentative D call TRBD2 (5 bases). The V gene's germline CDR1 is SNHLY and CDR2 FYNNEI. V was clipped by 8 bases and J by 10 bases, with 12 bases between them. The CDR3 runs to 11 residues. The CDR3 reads CASRAVMEQFF. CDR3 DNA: TGTGCCAGCCGAGCGGTCATGGAGCAGTTCTTC.

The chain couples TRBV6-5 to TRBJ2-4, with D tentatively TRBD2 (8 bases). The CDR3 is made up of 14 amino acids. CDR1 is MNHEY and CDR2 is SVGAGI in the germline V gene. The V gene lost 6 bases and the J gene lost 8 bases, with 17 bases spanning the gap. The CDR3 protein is CASSPGRGRDIQYF. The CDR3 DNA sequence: TGTGCCAGCAGCCCCGGGAGGGGGCGAGACATTCAGTACTTC.

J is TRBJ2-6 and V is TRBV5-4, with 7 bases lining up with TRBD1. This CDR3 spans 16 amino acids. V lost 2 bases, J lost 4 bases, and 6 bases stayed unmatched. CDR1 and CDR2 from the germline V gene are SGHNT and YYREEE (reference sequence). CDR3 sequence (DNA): TGTGCCAGCAGCTTCGACAGGGTGTCCGGGGCCAACGTCCTGACTTTC. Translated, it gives CASSFDRVSGANVLTF.

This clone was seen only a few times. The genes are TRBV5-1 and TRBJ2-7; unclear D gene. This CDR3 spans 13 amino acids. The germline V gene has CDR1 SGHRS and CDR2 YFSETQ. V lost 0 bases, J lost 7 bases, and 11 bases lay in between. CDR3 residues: CASSLADNGEQYF. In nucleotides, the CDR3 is TGCGCCAGCAGCTTGGCCGATAATGGAGAGCAGTACTTC.

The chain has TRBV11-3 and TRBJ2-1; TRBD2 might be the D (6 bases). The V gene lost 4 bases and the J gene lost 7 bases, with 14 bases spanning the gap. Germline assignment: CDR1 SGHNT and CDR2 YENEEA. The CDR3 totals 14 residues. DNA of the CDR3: TGTGCCAGCAGCTATACGGGAGCGTCGAATGAGCAGTTCTTC. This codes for CASSYTGASNEQFF.

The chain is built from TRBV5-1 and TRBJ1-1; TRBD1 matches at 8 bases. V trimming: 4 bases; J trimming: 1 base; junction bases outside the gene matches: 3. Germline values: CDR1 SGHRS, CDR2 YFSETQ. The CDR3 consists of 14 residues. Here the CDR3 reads CASSHGTGNTEAFF. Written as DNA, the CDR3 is TGCGCCAGCAGCCACGGGACAGGGAACACTGAAGCTTTCTTT. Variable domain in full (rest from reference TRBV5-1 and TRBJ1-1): KAGVTQTPRYLIKTRGQQVTLSCSPISGHRSVSWYQQTPGQGLQFLFEYFSETQRNKGNFPGRFSGRQFSNSRSEMNVSTLELGDSALYLCASSHGTGNTEAFFGQGTRLTVV.

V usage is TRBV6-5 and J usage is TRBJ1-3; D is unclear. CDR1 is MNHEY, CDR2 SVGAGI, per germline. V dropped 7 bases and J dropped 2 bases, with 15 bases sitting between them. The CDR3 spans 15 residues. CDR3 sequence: CASIEPGSPGNTIYF. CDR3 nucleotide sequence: TGTGCCAGCATCGAACCGGGCTCCCCTGGAAACACCATATATTTT.

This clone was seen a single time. CDR3 residues: CASSRLAADTQYF. The CDR3 DNA reads TGTGCCAGTAGCCGACTAGCGGCAGATACGCAGTATTTT. V and J are TRBV19 and TRBJ2-3, with TRBD2 identical over 9 bases. This CDR3 is built from 13 residues. From germline, CDR1 is LNHDA and CDR2 SQIVND (reference sequence). The trim removed 6 bases at V and 4 bases at J, leaving 2 bases unmatched.